This is a list of T cell receptor beta chains from one sample in a study of blood T cells in healthy people across ages. A single record per CDR3 protein comes from TCRdb applying MiXCR to the 5' RACE reads. The data show fewer than 750,000 distinct CDR3 sequences, under 65% seen once. The sequencing input was blood. The receptors were sampled from a woman aged 80 or over in good health. Both conserved end residues are part of each CDR3. D genes are given only for firm matches. Only some rows state a clone size, as once, few, many or a class for expanded clones.

TRBV6-1	15	-	TRBJ1-5	-	CASTEGQGRRQPQHF	TGTGCCAGCACCGAGGGGCAGGGCCGACGTCAGCCCCAGCATTTT
TRBV5-5	15	-	TRBJ2-2	-	CASSLENGYTGELFF	TGTGCCAGCAGCTTGGAGAACGGATACACCGGGGAGCTGTTTTTT
TRBV6-5	16	-	TRBJ2-5	TRBD1	CASGYQQGVKGETQYF	TGTGCCAGCGGGTATCAGCAGGGGGTGAAGGGGGAGACCCAGTACTTC
TRBV6-1	14	-	TRBJ2-5	-	CASSAYGSQETQYF	TGTGCCAGCAGCGCTTACGGATCCCAAGAGACCCAGTACTTC
TRBV7-2	14	-	TRBJ1-1	-	CASSPRGTVSEAFF	TGTGCCAGCAGCCCCAGGGGCACGGTGTCTGAAGCTTTCTTT
TRBV19	17	-	TRBJ2-1	TRBD1	CASSMYGTGSSYNEQFF	TGTGCCAGTAGTATGTATGGGACAGGGAGCTCCTACAATGAGCAGTTCTTC
TRBV5-1	17	-	TRBJ1-3	TRBD1	CASSPGQGAFSGNTIYF	TGCGCCAGCAGCCCGGGACAGGGGGCGTTCTCTGGAAACACCATATATTTT
TRBV29-1	13	-	TRBJ2-3	TRBD1	CSGDRGGTDTRYF	TGCAGCGGAGACAGGGGAGGCACAGATACGCGGTATTTT
TRBV9	14	-	TRBJ2-3	-	CASSVEAGPDTQYF	TGTGCCAGCAGCGTAGAGGCAGGACCAGATACGCAGTATTTT
TRBV27	14	few	TRBJ1-6	-	CASSSQAENSPLHF	TGTGCCAGCAGTTCTCAGGCAGAAAATTCACCCCTCCACTTT
TRBV3-1	13	-	TRBJ1-3	-	CASSTNEGNTIYF	TGTGCCAGCAGCACGAACGAGGGAAACACCATATATTTT
TRBV2	19	-	TRBJ2-3	TRBD2	CASSDRTSGSTGYTDTQYF	TGTGCCAGCAGTGACCGGACTAGCGGGAGTACGGGGTACACAGATACGCAGTATTTT